These 7 T cell receptor beta chains were sequenced from one sample in a study of cytomegalovirus exposure and HLA in healthy donors. Primers included in the PCR were 60 Vbeta and 13 Jbeta primers. TCRdb's table, derived via immunoSEQ multiplex PCR, lists solely in-frame clones and lacks some. The sample carries fewer than 250,000 clones, about 85% recorded once. Material: PBMCs. The receptors originated from a woman in her forties or fifties in good health and CMV-seropositive.

This clone was seen a few times. J is TRBJ1-4 and V is TRBV19; D uncertain. The CDR3 spans 14 residues. Germline CDR1 reads LNHDA; CDR2 reads SQIVND (reference sequence). V shed 2 bases and J shed 8 bases, with 12 bases lying between them. The CDR3 DNA sequence: TGTGCCAGTAGTATAAGTGCGGCGGGGGAAAAACTGTTTTTT. Translated: CASSISAAGEKLFF.

The chain links TRBV5-1 to TRBJ1-1; 7 positions match TRBD1. V lost 1 base and J lost 7; bases outside the gene matches: 7. CDR3 size: 14 residues. Germline V lookup: CDR1 SGHRS, CDR2 YFSETQ. The DNA of the CDR3 is TGCGCCAGCAGCTTGCCGACAGGGAATAGTGAAGCTTTCTTT. This codes for CASSLPTGNSEAFF.

The genes are TRBV7-3 and TRBJ1-1; TRBD1 matches 9 bases. CDR3 length equals 15 residues. The germline V gene encodes CDR1 SGHTA and CDR2 FQGTGA. The J segment lost 0 bases and the V segment lost 4 bases, leaving 3 bases of the junction unmatched. The CDR3 DNA reads as TGTGCCAGCAGCTCGGGGACAGGGTTGAACACTGAAGCTTTCTTT. It yields the protein CASSSGTGLNTEAFF.

Worth noting for this clone: The same CDR3 is also encoded by other DNA sequences in this sample. The gene calls are TRBV28 and TRBJ1-1; D possibly corresponds to TRBD1 (5 bases). The V gene lost 3 bases and the J gene lost 4 bases, with 9 bases spanning the gap. CDR3 length: 13 residues. Per germline, CDR1 MDHEN and CDR2 SYDVKM. As DNA, the CDR3 is TGTGCCAGCAGTTTGGGGGGGGGCACTGAAGCTTTCTTT. It is translated as CASSLGGGTEAFF.

The J gene is TRBJ1-2, the V gene TRBV20-1; 7 bases map to TRBD1. Germline CDR1 and CDR2: DFQATT and SNEGSKA (reference sequence). The V and J ends lost 5 bases and 7 bases, in that order; junction bases with no gene match: 4. The CDR3 length is 11 residues. The CDR3 DNA is TGCAGTGCTTACGGACAGGCTGGCTACACCTTC. Its protein product is CSAYGQAGYTF.

V usage is TRBV7-8 and J usage is TRBJ2-7; weak D call: TRBD1 (7 bases). In germline, CDR1 is SGHVS, CDR2 FQNEAQ. V lost 5 bases and J 0 bases, leaving 17 bases between the germline ends. The CDR3 consists of 16 residues. For the CDR3, the DNA is TGTGCCAGCAGCCCGCTCCGGGGGACAGACTCCTACGAGCAGTACTTC. It codes for CASSPLRGTDSYEQYF.

This chain joins TRBV27 and TRBJ2-5; 9 nucleotides align to TRBD1. The CDR3 length is 17 residues. V gave up 5 bases and J gave up 7 bases; unmatched junction bases: 17. From germline, CDR1 is MNHEY and CDR2 SMNVEV (reference sequence). The CDR3 DNA reads TGTGCCAGCAGTCTTTCCTCGGCGGTTGCGACAGGGGGGACCCAGTACTTC. Protein: CASSLSSAVATGGTQYF.